A single sample is the source of the 2 T cell receptor beta chains below, sequenced in a study of T-cell memory formation after mild COVID-19. TCRdb fed the 5' RACE reads into MiXCR, producing one record per CDR3 protein. The sample holds some 600,000 distinct CDR3 sequences; around 15% are singletons and the top ten take roughly 8.2%. The sample taken for sequencing was PBMCs or a T cell subset sorted from them (not recorded which). The receptors come from an adult woman who had mild COVID-19 (a few samples of this study predate the infection). Cell type and time point are not known.

This clonotype was detected a few times. The CDR3 reads CASSSERWWREAGELFF. DNA for the CDR3: TGTGCCAGCAGTTCCGAGCGTTGGTGGCGGGAGGCCGGGGAGCTGTTTTTT. This chain uses TRBV6-5 with TRBJ2-2, with 8 bases aligning to TRBD2. This CDR3 is 17 amino acids long. The trim removed 4 bases at V and 6 bases at J, leaving 13 bases unmatched. Germline V gives CDR1 MNHEY, CDR2 SVGAGI.

This clonotype occurred a few times. The J gene is TRBJ2-1, the V gene TRBV24-1; 11 bases are a match to TRBD2. V was clipped by 2 bases and J by 2 bases; unmatched bases: 7. Germline V gene lookup returns CDR1 KGHDR and CDR2 SFDVKD. The CDR3 has 18 amino acids. CDR3 nucleotides: TGTGCCACCAGTGATTACGAGACGACTAGCGGGACCTACAATGAGCAGTTCTTC. It yields the protein CATSDYETTSGTYNEQFF.